These 20 T cell receptor beta chains share one sample of origin, sequenced in a study of blood T cell repertoires in COVID-19. Here immunoSEQ multiplex PCR was the method, and the copy in TCRdb shows in-frame clones only, minus some. In the table there are about 110,000 clones, just under 90% of which are singletons. Sequencing was performed on peripheral blood. These receptors originate from a human donor in a cohort sampled during active COVID-19.

This clone was counted a single time. The gene calls are TRBV5-4 and TRBJ2-7, with 11 bases identical to TRBD2. Unmatched junction bases numbered 6, after V lost 1 base and J lost 6 bases. The CDR3 has 15 amino acids. Germline CDR1 is SGHNT and CDR2 is YYREEE (reference sequence). The CDR3 DNA sequence: TGTGCCAGCAGCTTGAGTGTAGGACTAGCGGGCGAGCAGTACTTC. It translates to CASSLSVGLAGEQYF.

The chain links TRBV21-1 to TRBJ2-2; the listed D gene, TRBD1, was not tested against the DNA. TRBV21-1 is a known pseudogene. This CDR3 is 15 amino acids long. The CDR3 DNA is TGTGCCAGCGGGGGCGGAGGGGGCGCAGCCGGGGAGCTGTTTTTT. Amino acid sequence: CASGGGGGAAGELFF.

The chain uses TRBV24-1 and TRBJ2-5, with D perhaps TRBD1 (6 bases). Trimming removed 4 bases from V and 2 bases from J, with 7 bases in between. The CDR3 extends over 13 amino acids. Per germline, CDR1 KGHDR and CDR2 SFDVKD. CDR3 sequence: CATSEGGQETQYF. The CDR3, as DNA: TGTGCCACCAGTGAAGGGGGACAAGAGACCCAGTACTTC.

The V and J genes are TRBV9 and TRBJ2-2, with TRBD2 matching 10 bases. This CDR3 has 16 residues. Looked up from germline, CDR1 is SGDLS and CDR2 is YYNGEE. V shed 4 bases and J 3 bases; nucleotides not matched to a gene: 6. The DNA for the CDR3 is TGTGCCAGCAGCCAGCGGGGGGGGTCGCACACCGGGGAGCTGTTTTTT. Its translation is CASSQRGGSHTGELFF.

The chain joins TRBV29-1 to TRBJ2-7; weak D call: TRBD2 (7 bases). V lost 4 bases, J lost 4 bases, and 11 bases lay in between. This CDR3 is 12 amino acids long. The germline V gene encodes CDR1 SQVTM and CDR2 ANQGSEA. CDR3 coding DNA: TGCAGCGTTGGGGGGGGCCGTTACGAGCAGTACTTC. Translation: CSVGGGRYEQYF.

This chain connects TRBV27 to TRBJ1-1; 11 bases are a match to TRBD1. Germline lookup yields CDR1 MNHEY and CDR2 SMNVEV (reference sequence). The CDR3 totals 16 residues. The junction had 10 bases not matched to a gene; V was cut back by 3 bases and J by 7 bases. CDR3 nucleotide sequence: TGTGCCAGCAGTTTTGGACAGGGGGCTACGGTTGGTGAAGCTTTCTTT. Translating it yields CASSFGQGATVGEAFF.

DNA of the CDR3: TGTGCCAGCAGTCTTCGGGAGATCGCCTACAATGAGCAGTTCTTC. It translates to CASSLREIAYNEQFF. The rearrangement joins TRBV27 to TRBJ2-1, with D tentatively TRBD2 (6 bases). V was pared by 5 bases and J by 2 bases, with 13 bases between. This CDR3 region has 15 residues. Germline CDR1 reads MNHEY; CDR2 reads SMNVEV (reference sequence).

The V gene is TRBV18, the J gene TRBJ1-1, with D possibly TRBD1 on 5 matching bases. The CDR3 consists of 13 residues. CDR1 is KGHSH and CDR2 is LQKENI in the germline V gene. V lost 2 bases and J 11 bases, leaving 15 bases between the germline ends. The CDR3 DNA follows: TGTGCCAGCTCACCATCGGACACACGGGAGGCTTTCTTT. Its translation is CASSPSDTREAFF. Filled out from reference TRBV18 and TRBJ1-1, the complete variable domain reads NAGVMQNPRHLVRRRGQEARLRCSPMKGHSHVYWYRQLPEEGLKFMVYLQKENIIDESGMPKERFSAEFPKEGPSILRIQQVVRGDSAAYFCASSPSDTREAFFGQGTRLTVV.

This clone was counted a single time. CDR3 amino acids: CASSLVLGQGETQYF. The CDR3 region has the DNA TGCGCCAGCAGCTTGGTGCTAGGACAGGGGGAGACCCAGTACTTC. This chain connects TRBV5-1 to TRBJ2-5; 9 positions agree with TRBD1. The germline gives CDR1 SGHRS, CDR2 YFSETQ. J lost 5 bases, V lost 0 bases, and 5 bases had no gene match. This CDR3 is 15 amino acids long.

This chain joins TRBV6-1 and TRBJ1-1, with D tentatively TRBD1 (6 bases). V was trimmed by 2 bases and J by 3 bases, leaving 10 bases between them. The CDR3 covers 14 residues. Germline V gives CDR1 MNHNS, CDR2 SASEGT. As DNA, the CDR3 is TGTGCCAGCAGTGAACGGGGGGCAGACACTGAAGCTTTCTTT. Translation: CASSERGADTEAFF.

The gene calls are TRBV11-2 and TRBJ2-1; possibly TRBD2 for D (5 bases). Germline CDR1 is SGHAT and CDR2 is FQNNGV. Trimming pared 5 bases from V and 0 bases from J, leaving 14 bases between. The CDR3 spans 16 residues. CDR3 in amino acids: CASSIMTTYSYNEQFF. In DNA, the CDR3 is TGTGCCAGCAGCATAATGACTACCTACTCCTACAATGAGCAGTTCTTC.

The genes are TRBV18 and TRBJ2-6; TRBD1 matches 7 bases. The germline CDR1 and CDR2 sequences are KGHSH and LQKENI. The V and J ends lost 3 bases and 0 bases, in that order; junction bases with no gene match: 2. This CDR3 region has 16 residues. CDR3 coding DNA: TGTGCCAGCTCACCGACAGGGAACTCTGGGGCCAACGTCCTGACTTTC. Translating it yields CASSPTGNSGANVLTF.

The chain employs TRBV5-6 and TRBJ2-3, with TRBD1 as a possible D gene (7 bases). Trimming left V 4 bases short and J 3 bases short, with 15 bases between. There are 15 residues in the CDR3. The germline V gene encodes CDR1 SGHDT and CDR2 YYEEEE. In DNA, the CDR3 is TGTGCCAGCAGCCGGAGGGACAGAATGACAGATACGCAGTATTTT. It specifies CASSRRDRMTDTQYF.

This rearrangement joins TRBV11-3 to TRBJ1-4; 12 nucleotides match TRBD1. V lost 5 bases to trimming and J lost 7 bases; unmatched junction nucleotides: 5. This CDR3 region has 15 residues. Per germline, CDR1 SGHNT and CDR2 YENEEA. CDR3 DNA sequence: TGTGCCAGCAGCATGGGACAGGGGGCAGGTGAAAAACTGTTTTTT. This encodes CASSMGQGAGEKLFF.

The table lists this clone with a count of one. V gene TRBV23-1 combines with J gene TRBJ1-4; a weak D match, TRBD1 (5 bases). TRBV23-1 is an ORF, and what it does is uncertain. The CDR3 runs to 16 residues. Trimming removed 7 bases from V and 0 bases from J, with 15 bases in between. The CDR3 protein is CASTRGGGATNEKLFF. The DNA for the CDR3 is TGCGCCAGCACCCGGGGGGGAGGGGCAACTAATGAAAAACTGTTTTTT.

This chain uses TRBV6-1 with TRBJ2-1; a weak D match, TRBD1 (6 bases). The germline gives CDR1 MNHNS, CDR2 SASEGT. This CDR3 has 13 amino acids. V was pared by 2 bases and J by 10 bases, with 12 bases between. The CDR3 spells CASSETGPGEQFF. Written as DNA, the CDR3 is TGTGCCAGCAGTGAAACAGGGCCCGGGGAGCAGTTCTTC.

The rearrangement joins TRBV6-6 to TRBJ1-3; TRBD1 matches at 8 bases. The CDR3 is made up of 16 amino acids. The germline CDR1 and CDR2 sequences are MNHNY and SVGAGI (reference sequence). Trimming cost V 5 bases and J 0 bases; bases outside gene matches: 6. The CDR3 loop is CASSRTGGSSGNTIYF. The CDR3, as DNA: TGTGCCAGCAGTCGAACAGGGGGGTCCTCTGGAAACACCATATATTTT.

This chain links TRBV3-1 (or the pseudogene TRBV3-2) with TRBJ2-5, with D tentatively TRBD2 (6 bases). Germline assignment: CDR1 LGHDT and CDR2 YNNKEL (reference sequence). CDR3 length: 17 residues. V lost 0 bases to trimming and J lost 9 bases, with 23 bases between them. The CDR3 reads CASSQDRRGTTRRAQYF. CDR3 coding DNA: TGTGCCAGCAGCCAAGATCGCCGCGGGACCACTAGACGGGCCCAGTACTTC.

This clone has just one count. This rearrangement joins TRBV9 to TRBJ2-5; the D gene is possibly TRBD1 (5 bases). V shed 0 bases and J shed 4 bases, with 10 bases lying between them. The CDR3 covers 14 residues. Germline assignment: CDR1 SGDLS and CDR2 YYNGEE. The chain's CDR3 is CASSVGAGSETQYF. CDR3 in DNA: TGTGCCAGCAGCGTAGGCGCAGGGTCAGAGACCCAGTACTTC.

The CDR3 nucleotides read TGTGCCACCAGTGATCTACCCCGGACAGGGCGATCAGATACGCAGTATTTT. This codes for CATSDLPRTGRSDTQYF. This sequence joins TRBV24-1 and TRBJ2-3; 8 bases agree with TRBD1. CDR3 length: 17 amino acids. Germline lookup yields CDR1 KGHDR and CDR2 SFDVKD. V was clipped by 3 bases and J by 4 bases; unmatched bases: 11.